This TCR beta chain was recovered during a study of long-term antiretroviral therapy in people with HIV. About this clone itself: Its antigen is currently unknown.

Broader study findings: Controls had broader CDR3 length ranges than HIV repertoires did.

The germline V gene encodes CDR1 SGDLS and CDR2 YYNGEE. The CDR3 is made up of 14 amino acids. Trimming removed 4 bases at V and 7 bases at J, with 17 bases between. Researchers report immunoSEQ v3.0 was run at survey level. Sequenced by immunoSEQ multiplex PCR; TCRdb stores in-frame clones only, minus some. The repertoire holds 14,000 or so clones, with approximately 88% as singletons. The V and J genes are TRBV9 and TRBJ1-2; D is uncertain. This sequence was found in a man in his forties or fifties with HIV. The starting material was unsorted PBMCs, obtained 6.2 years after starting antiretroviral therapy. The CDR3 sequence is CASSPAGGTGGYTF. The CDR3 coding sequence is TGTGCCAGCAGCCCGGCAGGAGGTACGGGTGGCTACACCTTC.